These T cell receptor beta chains were read from a single sample in a study of radiotherapy plus CTLA-4 blockade in lung cancer. This table comes from immunoSEQ multiplex PCR, and its TCRdb copy is limited to in-frame clones, with some not included. The sample has around 100,000 clones, 81% seen once. This specimen consisted of peripheral blood, obtained from a patient treated with radiotherapy plus ipilimumab. The source of these receptors is a human donor with non-small cell lung cancer that progressed on radiotherapy plus ipilimumab. Some clones in this sample may be carry-over from other donors' samples. The CDR3 runs from the conserved cysteine through the conserved F or W. D genes are given only for firm matches. Rows may omit the clone size; those that give it use once, few, many or a size class.

abundance	d_gene	v_gene	j_gene	CDR3nt	CDR3aa
NA	NA	TRBV28	TRBJ1-5	TGTGCCAGCAGTTTACGAGCCCTAAGGGGGTGGGATCAGCCCCAGCATTTT	CASSLRALRGWDQPQHF
once	NA	TRBV5-1	TRBJ1-1	TGCGCCAGCAGCACCACAGGGAACACTGAAGCTTTCTTT	CASSTTGNTEAFF
NA	TRBD2	TRBV7-2	TRBJ2-7	TGTGCCAGCAGCATCGAGGGGACTAGCGGGCTCTACGAGCAGTACTTC	CASSIEGTSGLYEQYF
NA	NA	TRBV9	TRBJ2-2	TGTGCCAGCAGCTTAACAGGTGGTCACACCGGGGAGCTGTTTTTT	CASSLTGGHTGELFF
NA	TRBD2	TRBV18	TRBJ2-7	TGTGCCAGCTCACCGGGGGGGGGCTACGAGCAGTACTTC	CASSPGGGYEQYF
few	NA	TRBV6-6	TRBJ1-2	TGTGCCAGCAGTTACGGGCCCGATAACTATGGCTACACCTTC	CASSYGPDNYGYTF
NA	TRBD1	TRBV7-2	TRBJ1-1	TGTGCCAGCAGCATTGGACAGGGGAACACTGAAGCTTTCTTT	CASSIGQGNTEAFF
once	NA	TRBV7-9	TRBJ2-7	TGTGCCAGCAGCCCGTATCAGGGGATTGACGAGCAGTACTTC	CASSPYQGIDEQYF
NA	NA	TRBV9	TRBJ2-2	TGTGCCAGCAGCCAACTTCATGGACTGAACACCGGGGAGCTGTTTTTT	CASSQLHGLNTGELFF
NA	NA	TRBV9	TRBJ2-5	TGTGCCAGCAGCGTATCCCTTTATTTGGGGCAGACCCAGTACTTC	CASSVSLYLGQTQYF
NA	NA	TRBV12-5	TRBJ1-3	TGTGCTAGTCGTGCTAGTGGGGCATCTACTGGAAACACCATATATTTT	CASRASGASTGNTIYF
NA	NA	TRBV9	TRBJ2-3	TGTGCCAGCAGCCAAGGGAGGTATTCCACAGATACGCAGTATTTT	CASSQGRYSTDTQYF
NA	NA	TRBV28	TRBJ2-4	TGTGCCAGCAGTCCATTAGACAACTTGGGGAACATTCAGTACTTC	CASSPLDNLGNIQYF
NA	TRBD1	TRBV4-1	TRBJ2-3	TGCGCCAGCAGCCAGACAGGGGGGGATACGCAGTATTTT	CASSQTGGDTQYF
NA	NA	TRBV15	TRBJ1-2	TGTGCCACCAGCAGAGAGGGTAAACAGGTCTACACCTTC	CATSREGKQVYTF
NA	NA	TRBV7-2	TRBJ2-5	TGTGCCAGCAGCTTAGAGGTCGGAGAGACCCAGTACTTC	CASSLEVGETQYF
NA	NA	TRBV5-6	TRBJ2-3	TGTGCCAGCAGCGGGCAGGAAAAACCCCTCACAGATACGCAGTATTTT	CASSGQEKPLTDTQYF
NA	TRBD1	TRBV4-3	TRBJ2-3	TGCGCCAGCAGCCAAGCTCCCCAAACAGGGGGATACACAGATACGCAGTATTTT	CASSQAPQTGGYTDTQYF
NA	TRBD2	TRBV7-2	TRBJ2-2	TGTGCCAGCAGCTTACACGGGCCCGGGGGGACGGGGGAGCTGTTTTTT	CASSLHGPGGTGELFF
medium-sized	NA	TRBV4-3	TRBJ1-2	TGCGCCAGCAGCCAGGGCGGTAGCGGCTATGGCTACACCTTC	CASSQGGSGYGYTF
NA	NA	TRBV19	TRBJ1-2	TGTGCCAGTAGTCCAAACAGGAGAACCACCAACTATGGCTACACCTTC	CASSPNRRTTNYGYTF
few	TRBD1	TRBV27	TRBJ2-5	TGTGCCAGCAGTTTATCTTTTCCCGGGACAGGGGAAGAGACCCAGTACTTC	CASSLSFPGTGEETQYF
NA	TRBD2	TRBV11-3	TRBJ2-1	TGTGCCAGTCGTACTAGCGGTCCCTACAATGAGCAGTTCTTC	CASRTSGPYNEQFF
few	TRBD1	TRBV5-1	TRBJ2-5	TGCGCCAGCAGTATAGGACAGGGGGAAGAGACCCAGTACTTC	CASSIGQGEETQYF
few	TRBD1	TRBV7-3	TRBJ2-7	TGTGCCAGCAGCCCCGCAGGGGGCGATCGGTACGAGCAGTACTTC	CASSPAGGDRYEQYF
once	NA	TRBV5-5	TRBJ1-5	TGTGCCAGCAGCCACATATTTCGGACGGGAGATCAGCCCCAGCATTTT	CASSHIFRTGDQPQHF
NA	NA	TRBV6-5	TRBJ1-1	TGTGCCAGCAGAGACCGGGACACCCGGCGTGCTTTCTTT	CASRDRDTRRAFF
NA	TRBD1	TRBV19	TRBJ2-7	TGTGCCAGTAGTCGGACAGGGAGTGGCGAGCAGTACTTC	CASSRTGSGEQYF
few	NA	TRBV6-1	TRBJ2-2	TGTGCCAGCAGTGAACAAGGACATCTCACCGGGGAGCTGTTTTTT	CASSEQGHLTGELFF
NA	NA	TRBV27	TRBJ2-7	TGTGCCAGCAGTTTTTTGGGCAGTAACTACGAGCAGTACTTC	CASSFLGSNYEQYF
NA	NA	TRBV2	TRBJ2-5	TGTGCCAGCAGTGCCCTGGGACTTCCGTACCAAGAGACCCAGTACTTC	CASSALGLPYQETQYF
NA	NA	TRBV13	TRBJ1-1	TGTGCCAGCAGCTTAGGGGAGGGCCTGAACACTGAAGCTTTCTTT	CASSLGEGLNTEAFF
NA	NA	TRBV6-4	TRBJ2-3	TGTGCCAGCAGCGCCCGACCCCCAGATACGCAGTATTTT	CASSARPPDTQYF
NA	NA	TRBV18	TRBJ2-7	TGTGCCAGCTCTCGTAATGGAAGGGTCTCCTTGGCCGAGCAGTACTTC	CASSRNGRVSLAEQYF
NA	NA	TRBV28	TRBJ1-2	TGTGCCAGCAGCCCTCTATCCCTCTATGGCTACACCTTC	CASSPLSLYGYTF
NA	NA	TRBV18	TRBJ2-1	TGTGCCAGCTCCGACAACCTCGGGGGACGCGGGCTCTTC	CASSDNLGGRGLF
NA	TRBD2	TRBV12-5	TRBJ2-1	TGTGCTAGTGGTTTGGGGGCTAGCGGGGGCGGGGATGAGCAGTTCTTC	CASGLGASGGGDEQFF
NA	NA	TRBV10-1	TRBJ2-7	TGCGCCAGCAGTGATAGGTTTCGACAGGAACTCCACGAGCAGTACTTC	CASSDRFRQELHEQYF
NA	TRBD1	TRBV12-5	TRBJ1-6	TGTGCTAGTGGTTTGGGGATGCCGGGACAGGGGGGAAATTCACCCCTCCACTTT	CASGLGMPGQGGNSPLHF
NA	TRBD1	TRBV18	TRBJ1-2	TGTGCCAGCTCATCACAGGGGGCAGATTCTAACTATGGCTACACCTTC	CASSSQGADSNYGYTF
NA	TRBD2	TRBV4-1	TRBJ2-3	TGCGCCAGCAGCCTAGTACCGGGGGGAGATACGCAGTATTTT	CASSLVPGGDTQYF